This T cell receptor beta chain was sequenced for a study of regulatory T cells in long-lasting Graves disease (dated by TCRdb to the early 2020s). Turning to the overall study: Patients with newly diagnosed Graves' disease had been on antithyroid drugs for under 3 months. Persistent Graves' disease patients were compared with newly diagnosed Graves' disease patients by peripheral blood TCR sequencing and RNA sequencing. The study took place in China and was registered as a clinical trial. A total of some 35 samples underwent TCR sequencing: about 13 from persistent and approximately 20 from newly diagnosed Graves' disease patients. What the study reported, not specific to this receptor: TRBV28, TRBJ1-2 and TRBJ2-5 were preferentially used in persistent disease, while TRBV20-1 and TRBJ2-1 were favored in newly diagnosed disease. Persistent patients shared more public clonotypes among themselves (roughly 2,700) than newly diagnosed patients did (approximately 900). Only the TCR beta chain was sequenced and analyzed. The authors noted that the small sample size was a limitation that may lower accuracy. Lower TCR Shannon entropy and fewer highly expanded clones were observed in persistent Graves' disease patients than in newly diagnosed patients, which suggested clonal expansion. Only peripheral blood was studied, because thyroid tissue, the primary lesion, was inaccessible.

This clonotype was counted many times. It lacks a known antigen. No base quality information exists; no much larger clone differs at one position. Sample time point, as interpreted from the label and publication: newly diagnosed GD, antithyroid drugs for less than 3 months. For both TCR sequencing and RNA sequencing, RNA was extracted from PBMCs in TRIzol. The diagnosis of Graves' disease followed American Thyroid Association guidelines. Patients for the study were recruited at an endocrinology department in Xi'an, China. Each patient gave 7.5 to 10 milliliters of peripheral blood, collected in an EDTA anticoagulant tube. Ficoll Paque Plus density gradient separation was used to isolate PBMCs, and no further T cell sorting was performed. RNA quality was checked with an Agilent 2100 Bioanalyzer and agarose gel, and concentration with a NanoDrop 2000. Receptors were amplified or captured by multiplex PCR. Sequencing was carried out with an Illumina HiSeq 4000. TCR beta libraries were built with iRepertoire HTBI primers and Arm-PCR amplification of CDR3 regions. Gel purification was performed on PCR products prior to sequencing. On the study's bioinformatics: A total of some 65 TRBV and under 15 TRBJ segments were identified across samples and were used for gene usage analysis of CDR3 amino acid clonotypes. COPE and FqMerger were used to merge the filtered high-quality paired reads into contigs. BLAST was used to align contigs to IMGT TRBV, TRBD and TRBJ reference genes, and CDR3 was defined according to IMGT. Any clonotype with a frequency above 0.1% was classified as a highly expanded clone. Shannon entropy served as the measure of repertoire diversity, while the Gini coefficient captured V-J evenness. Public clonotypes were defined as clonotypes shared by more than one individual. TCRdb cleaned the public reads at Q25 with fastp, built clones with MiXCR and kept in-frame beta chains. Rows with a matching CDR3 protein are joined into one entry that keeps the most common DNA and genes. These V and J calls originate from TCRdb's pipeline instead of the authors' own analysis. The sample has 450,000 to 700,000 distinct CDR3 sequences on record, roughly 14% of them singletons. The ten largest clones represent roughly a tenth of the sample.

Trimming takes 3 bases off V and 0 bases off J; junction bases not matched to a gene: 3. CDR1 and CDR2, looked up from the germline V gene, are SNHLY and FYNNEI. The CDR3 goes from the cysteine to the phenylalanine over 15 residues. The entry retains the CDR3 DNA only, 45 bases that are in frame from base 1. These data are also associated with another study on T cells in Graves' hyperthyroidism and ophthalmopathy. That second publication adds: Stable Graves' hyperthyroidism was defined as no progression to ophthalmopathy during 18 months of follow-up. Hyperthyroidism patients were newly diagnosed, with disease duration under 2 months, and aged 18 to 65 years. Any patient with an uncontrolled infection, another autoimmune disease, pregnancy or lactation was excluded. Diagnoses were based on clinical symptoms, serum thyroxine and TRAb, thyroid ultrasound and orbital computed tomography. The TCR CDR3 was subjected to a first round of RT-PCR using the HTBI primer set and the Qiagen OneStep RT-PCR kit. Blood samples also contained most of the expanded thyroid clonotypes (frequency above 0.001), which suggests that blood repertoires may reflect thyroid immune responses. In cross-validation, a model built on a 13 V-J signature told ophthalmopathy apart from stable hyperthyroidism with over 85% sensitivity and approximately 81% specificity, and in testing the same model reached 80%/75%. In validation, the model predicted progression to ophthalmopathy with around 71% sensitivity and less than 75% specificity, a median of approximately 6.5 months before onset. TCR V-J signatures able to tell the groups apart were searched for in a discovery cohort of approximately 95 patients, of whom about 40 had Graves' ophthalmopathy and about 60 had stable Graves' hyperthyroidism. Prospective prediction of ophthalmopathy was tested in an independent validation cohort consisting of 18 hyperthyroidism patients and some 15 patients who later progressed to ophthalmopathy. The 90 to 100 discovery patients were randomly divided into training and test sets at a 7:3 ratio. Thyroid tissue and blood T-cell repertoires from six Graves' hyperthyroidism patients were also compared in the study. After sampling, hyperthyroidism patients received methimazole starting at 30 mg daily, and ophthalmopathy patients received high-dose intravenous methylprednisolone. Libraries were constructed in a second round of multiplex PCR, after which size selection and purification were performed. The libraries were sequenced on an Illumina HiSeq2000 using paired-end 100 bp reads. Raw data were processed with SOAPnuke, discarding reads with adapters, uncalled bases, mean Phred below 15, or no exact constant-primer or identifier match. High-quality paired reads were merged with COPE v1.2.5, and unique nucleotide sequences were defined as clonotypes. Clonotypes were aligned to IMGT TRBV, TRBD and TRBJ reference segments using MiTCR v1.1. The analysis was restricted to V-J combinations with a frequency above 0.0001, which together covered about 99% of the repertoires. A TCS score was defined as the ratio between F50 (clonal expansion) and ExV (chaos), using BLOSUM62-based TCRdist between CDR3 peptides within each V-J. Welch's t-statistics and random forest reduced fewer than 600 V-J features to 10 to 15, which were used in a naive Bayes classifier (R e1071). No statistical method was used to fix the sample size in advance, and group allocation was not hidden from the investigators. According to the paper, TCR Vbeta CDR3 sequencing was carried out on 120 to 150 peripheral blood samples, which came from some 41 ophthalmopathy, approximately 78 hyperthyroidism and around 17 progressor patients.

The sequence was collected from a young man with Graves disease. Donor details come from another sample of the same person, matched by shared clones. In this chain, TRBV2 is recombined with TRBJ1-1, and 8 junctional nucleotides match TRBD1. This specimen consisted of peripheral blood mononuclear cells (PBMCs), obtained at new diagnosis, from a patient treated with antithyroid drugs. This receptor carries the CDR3 CASSDRTGLNTEAFF. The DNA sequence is TGTGCCAGCAGTGATCGGACAGGGCTGAACACTGAAGCTTTCTTT.